This T cell receptor (beta chain) was sequenced in a study of cytomegalovirus exposure and HLA in healthy donors. A remark on this clone: The antigen is undetermined.

With 60 Vbeta and 13 Jbeta primers, the PCR was carried out. Clones were read by immunoSEQ multiplex PCR, and TCRdb kept only the in-frame ones, dropping some. The sample has more than 100,000 clones. V was cut by 1 base and J by 10 bases, with 20 bases left in between. Germline V gene lookup returns CDR1 SGHVS and CDR2 FQNEAQ. The CDR3 contains 16 residues. Regarding the study as a whole: After further analysis at a later stage, 15,000 to 20,000 TCR beta sequences were associated with HLA alleles at 0.05 false discovery rate. Equally common other TCR beta chains were less clonally expanded than HLA-associated ones, a later analysis found.

The sample comprised PBMCs. The V and J genes are TRBV7-8 and TRBJ2-1; maybe TRBD2 (5 bases). The clonotype originates from a man aged 35 to 55 in good health and CMV-seronegative. DNA for the CDR3: TGTGCCAGCAGCTTAGTTAACGGGCCGACGCGGGTCGAGCAGTTCTTC. Protein product: CASSLVNGPTRVEQFF.